The clone carrying this T cell receptor (beta chain) was observed a handful of times. Its antigen remains unknown. This CDR3 is 13 amino acids long. Trimming removed 5 bases from V and 5 bases from J, with 12 bases in between. Per the germline V gene, CDR1 is SEHNR and CDR2 is FQNEAQ (reference sequence). The authors extracted RNA and reverse transcribed it into cDNA as the sequencing template. TCRdb's copy holds only in-frame clones and misses some; the assay was immunoSEQ multiplex PCR. The sample includes roughly 98,000 clones, approximately 60% of them seen just once. The entry originates in a study of CD8+ T cells in alopecia areata. Study conclusions and caveats: Sequencing of scalp tissue also captures the resident alphabeta T cells of normal skin. For patients receiving tofacitinib, scalp clonality and expanded CD8+ clones among the top 100 significantly decreased.

Treatment of the sample: oral pan-JAK inhibitor, 5-10 mg twice daily. In alopecia areata patients, both lesional scalp punch biopsies and peripheral blood were collected. The TCR sequence derives from a human donor with alopecia areata. The specimen comprised CD8+ T cells sorted from blood, sampled at week 4, from a patient treated with tofacitinib. The chain combines TRBV7-9 with TRBJ2-5; possibly TRBD2 for D (5 bases). In DNA, the CDR3 is TGTGCCAGCAGCCACAGTACGGGGGAGACCCAGTACTTC. Translating gives CASSHSTGETQYF.